This T cell receptor (beta chain) derives from a study of cytomegalovirus exposure and HLA in healthy donors. Study outcomes and limitations: Diagnosis of cytomegalovirus status made by the classifier reportedly showed high specificity and sensitivity. The tendency of first-cohort TCR clusters to co-occur in the 110 or so validation repertoires emerged from a later analysis. Some TCR beta chains (164 of them) were listed as cytomegalovirus-associated.

J was trimmed by 4 bases and V by 3 bases; bases with no gene match: 5. The CDR3 is 14 amino acids. The V gene's germline CDR1 is SGHAT and CDR2 FQNNGV. This clone has a single count. Its antigen is still unknown. Data came from immunoSEQ multiplex PCR; TCRdb stores just in-frame clones and leaves some out. The sample has around 200,000 clones, around 81% seen once. The origin of this receptor is a woman aged 18-30 years in good health and CMV-seropositive. The sequenced sample consisted of PBMCs. The rearrangement uses TRBV11-2 and TRBJ2-7, with 8 nucleotides matching TRBD2. As DNA, the CDR3 is TGTGCCAGCAGCTTCGGCGGGGGGCTGTACGAGCAGTACTTC. It translates to CASSFGGGLYEQYF.